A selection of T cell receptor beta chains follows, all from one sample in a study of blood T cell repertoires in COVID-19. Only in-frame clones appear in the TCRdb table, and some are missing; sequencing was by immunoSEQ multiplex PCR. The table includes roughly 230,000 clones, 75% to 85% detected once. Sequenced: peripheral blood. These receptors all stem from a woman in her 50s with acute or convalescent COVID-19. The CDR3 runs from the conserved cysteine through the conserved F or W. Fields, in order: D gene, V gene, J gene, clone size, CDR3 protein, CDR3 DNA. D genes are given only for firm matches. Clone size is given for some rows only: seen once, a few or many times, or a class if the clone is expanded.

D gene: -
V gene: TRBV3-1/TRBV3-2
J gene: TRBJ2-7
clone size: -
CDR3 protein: CASSQARDYEQYF
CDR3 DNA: TGTGCCAGCAGCCAAGCCCGGGACTACGAGCAGTACTTC

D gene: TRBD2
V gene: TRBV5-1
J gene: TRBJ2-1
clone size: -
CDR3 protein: CASHTSGIRNEQFF
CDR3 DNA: TGCGCCAGCCATACTAGCGGGATTCGGAATGAGCAGTTCTTC

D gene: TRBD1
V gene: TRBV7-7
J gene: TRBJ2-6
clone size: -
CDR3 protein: CASEVDREAFSGANVLTF
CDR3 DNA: TGTGCCAGCGAAGTGGACAGGGAGGCATTCTCTGGGGCCAACGTCCTGACTTTC

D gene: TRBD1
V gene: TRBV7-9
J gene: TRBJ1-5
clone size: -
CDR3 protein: CASSLSEGQAGNQPQHF
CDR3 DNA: TGTGCCAGCAGCTTGAGTGAGGGACAGGCCGGGAATCAGCCCCAGCATTTT

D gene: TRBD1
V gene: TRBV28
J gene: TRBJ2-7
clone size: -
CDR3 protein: CASSSADRAHEQYF
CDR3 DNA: TGTGCCAGCAGTTCGGCTGACAGGGCTCACGAGCAGTACTTC

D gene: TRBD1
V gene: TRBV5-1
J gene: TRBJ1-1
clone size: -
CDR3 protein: CASSSRTGGSAEAFF
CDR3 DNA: TGCGCCAGCAGCTCCCGGACAGGGGGAAGTGCTGAAGCTTTCTTT

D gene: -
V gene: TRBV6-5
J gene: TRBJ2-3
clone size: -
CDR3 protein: CASTWGEDTQYF
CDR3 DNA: TGTGCCAGCACTTGGGGGGAAGATACGCAGTATTTT

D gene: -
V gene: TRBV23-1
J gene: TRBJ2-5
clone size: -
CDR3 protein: CASSQNVGVQPQTQYF
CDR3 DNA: TGCGCCAGCAGTCAAAATGTGGGCGTTCAACCCCAGACCCAGTACTTC

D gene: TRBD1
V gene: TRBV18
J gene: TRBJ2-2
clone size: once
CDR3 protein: CASSPATGNGELFF
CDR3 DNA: TGTGCCAGCTCACCAGCGACAGGGAACGGGGAGCTGTTTTTT

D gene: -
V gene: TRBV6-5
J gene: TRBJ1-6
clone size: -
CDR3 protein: CASTETSSYNSPLHF
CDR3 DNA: TGTGCCAGCACCGAAACCAGCTCCTATAATTCACCCCTCCACTTT

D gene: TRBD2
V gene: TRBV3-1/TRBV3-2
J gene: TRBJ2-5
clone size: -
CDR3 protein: CASGGRTSGEETQYF
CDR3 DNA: TGTGCCAGCGGGGGCCGGACTAGCGGGGAAGAGACCCAGTACTTC

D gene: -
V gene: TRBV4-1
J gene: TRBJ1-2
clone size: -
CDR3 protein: CASSPSGETYGYTF
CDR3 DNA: TGCGCCAGCAGCCCGAGCGGGGAAACCTATGGCTACACCTTC

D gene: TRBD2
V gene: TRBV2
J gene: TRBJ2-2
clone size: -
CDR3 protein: CASTSGLDTGELFF
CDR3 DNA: TGTGCCAGCACCTCGGGACTAGACACCGGGGAGCTGTTTTTT

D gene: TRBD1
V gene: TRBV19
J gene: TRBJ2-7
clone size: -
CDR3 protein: CASSIDRQGSEQYF
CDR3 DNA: TGTGCCAGTAGTATTGATCGACAGGGGAGCGAGCAGTACTTC

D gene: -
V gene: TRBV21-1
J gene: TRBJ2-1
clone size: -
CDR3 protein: CASPSYIPGLIDGEQFF
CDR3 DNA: TGTGCCAGTCCATCATACATACCGGGACTCATAGATGGTGAGCAGTTCTTC

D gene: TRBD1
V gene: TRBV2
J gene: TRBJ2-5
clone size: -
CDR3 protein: CASRGIAGTGGRETQYF
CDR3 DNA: TGTGCCAGCAGGGGCATTGCCGGGACAGGGGGAAGAGAGACCCAGTACTTC

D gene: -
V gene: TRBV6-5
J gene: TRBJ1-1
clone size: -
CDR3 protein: CASKRGADTEAFF
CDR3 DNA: TGTGCCAGCAAAAGGGGCGCTGACACTGAAGCTTTCTTT

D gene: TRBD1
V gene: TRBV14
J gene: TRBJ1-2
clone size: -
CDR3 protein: CASSRDRGLGYTF
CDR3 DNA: TGTGCCAGCAGCCGGGACAGGGGGCTTGGCTACACCTTC

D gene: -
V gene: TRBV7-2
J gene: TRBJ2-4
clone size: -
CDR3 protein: CASSLLEGGNIQYF
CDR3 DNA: TGTGCCAGCAGCTTATTAGAAGGAGGAAACATTCAGTACTTC

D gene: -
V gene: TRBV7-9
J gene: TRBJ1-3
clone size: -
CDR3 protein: CASSLGVKNTIYF
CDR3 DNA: TGTGCCAGCAGCTTAGGTGTAAAAAACACCATATATTTT

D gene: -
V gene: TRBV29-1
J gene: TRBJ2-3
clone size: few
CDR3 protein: CSVEMGAPDTQYF
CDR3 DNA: TGCAGCGTTGAAATGGGGGCCCCAGATACGCAGTATTTT

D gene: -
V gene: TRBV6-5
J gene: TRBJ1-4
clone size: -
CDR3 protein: CASSYSPGQVNEKLFF
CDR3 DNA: TGTGCCAGCAGTTACTCGCCAGGGCAGGTTAATGAAAAACTGTTTTTT

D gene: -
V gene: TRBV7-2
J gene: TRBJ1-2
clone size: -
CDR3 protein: CASSFPNGGEWGYTF
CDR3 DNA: TGTGCCAGCAGCTTCCCGAATGGAGGGGAATGGGGCTACACCTTC